Presented here are 10 T cell receptor beta chains from one specimen sequenced in a study of radiotherapy plus CTLA-4 blockade in lung cancer. Assay: immunoSEQ multiplex PCR; the TCRdb copy retains only in-frame clones and omits some. The sample includes 50,000 to 65,000 clones, around 79% seen only once; the top ten take 8.5%. This specimen consisted of peripheral blood, obtained from a patient treated with radiotherapy plus ipilimumab. The origin of the receptors is a human donor with non-small cell lung cancer who had a complete response to radiotherapy plus ipilimumab.

V usage is TRBV9 and J usage is TRBJ1-2; D uncertain. The CDR3 has 13 amino acids. Trimming took off 0 bases at V and 12 bases at J, with 15 bases between the two ends. Germline lookup yields CDR1 SGDLS and CDR2 YYNGEE. The CDR3 DNA is TGTGCCAGCAGCGTAGGGCCCGGGGAACAGAACACCTTC. Its translation: CASSVGPGEQNTF.

The table lists this clone with a few counts. V and J are TRBV6-6 and TRBJ2-7; a possible D gene is TRBD1 (5 bases). The V gene lost 5 bases and the J gene lost 2 bases, with 16 bases spanning the gap. Germline assignment: CDR1 MNHNY and CDR2 SVGAGI (reference sequence). The CDR3 is 15 residues long. The CDR3 sequence is CASSPDSPKTYEQYF. The CDR3, as DNA: TGTGCCAGCAGTCCCGACAGCCCTAAAACCTACGAGCAGTACTTC.

The chain employs TRBV6-6 and TRBJ2-3; 8 positions agree with TRBD2. The trim removed 8 bases at V and 1 base at J, leaving 5 bases unmatched. The CDR3 extends over 14 amino acids. CDR1 and CDR2 (germline): MNHNY, SVGAGI (reference sequence). The CDR3 DNA is TGTGCCAGCGGTAGCGGGGAGGGCACAGATACGCAGTATTTT. Its translation is CASGSGEGTDTQYF.

The rearrangement uses TRBV28 and TRBJ2-3, with a possible D match to TRBD2 (6 bases). Deletions cut 2 bases from V and 4 bases from J, with 13 bases between. Germline CDR1 reads MDHEN; CDR2 reads SYDVKM. The CDR3 spans 15 residues. The DNA for the CDR3 is TGTGCCAGCAGTTTAGGGGGGAGGTCGTCAGATACGCAGTATTTT. Residues: CASSLGGRSSDTQYF.

This clone was picked up one time. The chain employs TRBV7-9 and TRBJ1-2, with a possible D match to TRBD1 (6 bases). Trimming left V 2 bases short and J 2 bases short, with 12 bases between. The length of the CDR3 is 15 residues. CDR1 and CDR2 (germline): SEHNR, FQNEAQ (reference sequence). This chain's CDR3 is CASSLSRDTNYGYTF. CDR3 in DNA: TGTGCCAGCAGCTTAAGTAGGGACACCAACTATGGCTACACCTTC.

The chain is built from TRBV5-1 and TRBJ2-3; TRBD1 matches 9 bases. Germline CDR1 reads SGHRS; CDR2 reads YFSETQ. The J segment lost 5 bases and the V segment lost 4 bases, leaving 8 bases of the junction unmatched. The length of the CDR3 is 15 residues. The CDR3 bases are TGCGCCAGCAGCCTACAGGGGGCGCAGGGAGATACGCAGTATTTT. Translation gives CASSLQGAQGDTQYF.

This clone occurred a few times. The genes are TRBV5-1 and TRBJ1-2; 8 bases agree with TRBD1. J was trimmed by 4 bases and V by 3 bases; bases with no gene match: 14. The CDR3 spans 17 residues. The germline CDR1 and CDR2 sequences are SGHRS and YFSETQ. The CDR3 spells CASSWGTGSPDVYGYTF. In DNA, the CDR3 is TGCGCCAGCAGCTGGGGGACAGGTTCGCCCGATGTCTATGGCTACACCTTC.

The gene calls are TRBV19 and TRBJ2-2, with 12 positions matching TRBD2. This CDR3 region has 17 residues. V dropped 6 bases and J dropped 7; count of bases not matched to a gene: 12. Germline V CDR1 and CDR2: LNHDA, SQIVND (reference sequence). Here the CDR3 reads CASSPTSGRSLGGELFF. The CDR3 DNA is TGTGCCAGTAGCCCTACTAGCGGGAGGTCGCTGGGCGGGGAGCTGTTTTTT.

The rearrangement links TRBV6-5 to TRBJ2-2; D possibly corresponds to TRBD2 (5 bases). The CDR3 contains 13 residues. Germline CDR1 and CDR2: MNHEY and SVGAGI. The V gene lost 2 bases and the J gene lost 5 bases, with 6 bases spanning the gap. The CDR3 bases are TGTGCCAGCAGTTACCCGGGAACCGGGGAGCTGTTTTTT. Translation: CASSYPGTGELFF.

The chain combines TRBV7-6 with TRBJ1-1; D unresolved. The ends were cut back, 4 bases at V and 8 bases at J, with 2 bases in the middle. The CDR3 is 9 residues long. In germline, CDR1 is SGHVS, CDR2 FNYEAQ. The DNA of the CDR3 is TGTGCCAGCAGCTCGGAAGCTTTCTTT. Protein product: CASSSEAFF.